Below are 22 T cell receptor beta chains sequenced from a single sample in a study of T-cell reconstitution after alpha-beta-depleted transplantation in children. Unique molecular identifiers tagged the TCRbeta library. TCRdb called the PCR reads again in MiXCR, with one record for every CDR3 protein. The sample includes almost 500,000 distinct CDR3 sequences, 10% seen only once; the top ten take around 2%. The source was PBMCs, collected before TCRalphabeta/CD19-depleted stem cell transplant. These receptors all come from a child aged 2 to 10 with inherited bone marrow failure, due to receive a stem cell transplant.

V usage is TRBV4-2 and J usage is TRBJ2-7, with D possibly TRBD2 on 6 matching bases. Germline CDR1 and CDR2: LGHNA and YNFKEQ. CDR3 length: 17 residues. V shed 0 bases and J shed 1 base, with 16 bases lying between them. This CDR3 is CASSQELVAAISYEQYF. The CDR3 region has the DNA TGTGCCAGCAGCCAAGAGTTGGTAGCGGCTATTTCCTACGAGCAGTACTTC.

With respect to this clonotype: This may be a read error, as it is one base from a much larger clone. J is TRBJ2-3 and V is TRBV12-3 or TRBV12-4; 12 bases are shared with TRBD2. This CDR3 has 17 amino acids. The CDR3 region is CARSFRLAGASTDTQYF. In nucleotides, the CDR3 is TGTGCCCGCAGTTTTCGACTAGCGGGAGCCAGCACAGATACGCAGTATTTT.

This clonotype was detected ten times or more. The J gene is TRBJ2-2, the V gene TRBV6-5, with 8 bases lining up with TRBD2. The germline V gene encodes CDR1 MNHEY and CDR2 SVGAGI. V was pared by 0 bases and J by 3 bases, with 9 bases of the junction left unmatched. CDR3 length: 18 residues. The CDR3 sequence is CASSYSQRELRYTGELFF. In DNA form, the CDR3 reads TGTGCCAGCAGTTACTCCCAGCGGGAGCTGCGTTACACCGGGGAGCTGTTTTTT.

In this sample, this clonotype turned up many times. V gene TRBV20-1 combines with J gene TRBJ2-1; TRBD2 matches at 11 bases. Germline V gives CDR1 DFQATT, CDR2 SNEGSKA (reference sequence). J was trimmed by 0 bases and V by 3 bases; bases with no gene match: 1. This CDR3 is built from 15 residues. Here the CDR3 reads CSARGLADSYNEQFF. CDR3 coding DNA: TGCAGTGCTAGGGGACTAGCGGACTCCTACAATGAGCAGTTCTTC.

This clonotype was detected many times. This chain connects TRBV2 to TRBJ2-2, with D uncertain. Germline V gives CDR1 SNHLY, CDR2 FYNNEI. The length of the CDR3 is 12 residues. Trimming stripped 7 bases from V and 0 bases from J, with 3 bases between. The CDR3 loop reads CASNPNTGELFF. CDR3 sequence (DNA): TGTGCCAGCAATCCGAACACCGGGGAGCTGTTTTTT.

At least ten counts were recorded for this clonotype. The chain carries TRBV7-9 and TRBJ1-1; D might be TRBD1 (6 bases). CDR3 length equals 14 residues. V was trimmed by 11 bases and J by 1 base, leaving 17 bases between them. Germline assignment: CDR1 SEHNR and CDR2 FQNEAQ (reference sequence). CDR3 in DNA: TGTGCCGGGGGCGGGGGGAAGGAGAACACTGAAGCTTTCTTT. Protein: CAGGGGKENTEAFF.

This clonotype was seen at least ten times. This chain links TRBV28 with TRBJ2-2; 7 bases align to TRBD1. The CDR3 consists of 16 residues. The V segment lost 6 bases and the J segment 4 bases; nucleotides outside the gene matches: 11. Germline loops: CDR1 MDHEN, CDR2 SYDVKM. The DNA for the CDR3 is TGTGCCAGCAGAGGACGGGGCAGGGGGTCCACCGGGGAGCTGTTTTTT. This sequence encodes CASRGRGRGSTGELFF.

This clonotype was counted ten times or more. The chain carries TRBV7-9 and TRBJ1-4; 8 nucleotides match TRBD1. V lost 5 bases and J lost 8; bases outside the gene matches: 7. The CDR3 extends over 14 amino acids. Germline V gene sequence: CDR1 SEHNR, CDR2 FQNEAQ (reference sequence). CDR3 sequence: CASSRDRGGEKLFF. In DNA, the CDR3 is TGTGCCAGCAGCCGAGACAGGGGCGGCGAAAAACTGTTTTTT.

The sample holds many counts of this clonotype. The rearrangement joins TRBV9 to TRBJ2-7; 15 nucleotides align to TRBD2. Trimming at V came to 1 base and at J to 5 bases, leaving 13 bases not matched to a gene. From germline, CDR1 is SGDLS and CDR2 YYNGEE. The CDR3 spans 19 residues. The CDR3 sequence is CASSVTGLAGGRSGDEQYF. CDR3 in DNA: TGTGCCAGCAGCGTAACCGGACTAGCGGGAGGGCGGTCCGGGGACGAGCAGTACTTC.

Ten or more counts support this clonotype. V gene TRBV5-1 combines with J gene TRBJ2-5; TRBD1 is a possible D gene (6 bases). V gave up 3 bases and J gave up 5 bases, with 17 bases separating them. This CDR3 comprises 15 residues. The germline gives CDR1 SGHRS, CDR2 YFSETQ. This CDR3 reads CASSSKGGLWETQYF. The CDR3 DNA reads TGCGCCAGCAGCTCGAAAGGGGGTTTGTGGGAGACCCAGTACTTC. Variable domain in full (rest from reference TRBV5-1 and TRBJ2-5): KAGVTQTPRYLIKTRGQQVTLSCSPISGHRSVSWYQQTPGQGLQFLFEYFSETQRNKGNFPGRFSGRQFSNSRSEMNVSTLELGDSALYLCASSSKGGLWETQYFGPGTRLLVL.

This clonotype was detected many times. The V gene is TRBV27, the J gene TRBJ2-1; no clear D gene. Trimming pared 0 bases from V and 10 bases from J, leaving 13 bases between. This CDR3 comprises 14 residues. Germline CDR1 and CDR2: MNHEY and SMNVEV (reference sequence). This chain's CDR3 is CASSLSPTGWEQFF. The CDR3 DNA reads TGTGCCAGCAGTTTATCGCCGACCGGGTGGGAGCAGTTCTTC.

Details on this clonotype: A much larger clone lies one base from this, so it may be a read error. The chain has TRBV27 and TRBJ2-3; tentative D call: TRBD1 (5 bases). Germline V gene sequence: CDR1 MNHEY, CDR2 SMNVEV (reference sequence). This CDR3 region has 14 residues. V was cut by 8 bases and J by 7 bases, with 19 bases left in between. This chain's CDR3 is CASQETAGAYTQYF. The CDR3 coding sequence is TGTGCCAGCCAGGAGACAGCCGGCGCCTATACGCAGTATTTT.

The chain links TRBV23-1 to TRBJ1-5; D gene ambiguous. TRBV23-1 carries the ORF label, with uncertain function. Between the trimmed V and J ends, which lost 3 bases and 4 bases, there was a span of 13 bases. The CDR3 is 15 residues long. CDR3 residues: CASSQRVSRNQPQHF. The CDR3 region has the DNA TGCGCCAGCAGTCAGAGGGTTTCTCGGAATCAGCCCCAGCATTTT.

The table lists this clonotype with many counts. The chain employs TRBV5-1 and TRBJ1-2; 7 bases match TRBD1. The CDR3 spans 15 residues. V gave up 4 bases and J gave up 4 bases; unmatched junction bases: 10. Germline V CDR1 and CDR2: SGHRS, YFSETQ. The CDR3 is CASSHGDSATYGYTF. The CDR3 DNA follows: TGCGCCAGCAGCCACGGGGACAGTGCCACCTATGGCTACACCTTC.

V usage is TRBV12-3 or TRBV12-4 and J usage is TRBJ2-5; D unclear. The CDR3 consists of 12 residues. V lost 5 bases and J lost 5, with 9 bases in between. The CDR3 nucleotides read TGTGCCAGCAGTGTTGCCCCTGAGACCCAGTACTTC. As protein: CASSVAPETQYF.

This clonotype occurred a few times. The chain joins TRBV30 to TRBJ2-3; D gene uncertain. This CDR3 is built from 10 residues. CDR1 GTSNPN and CDR2 SVGIG come from the germline V gene (reference sequence). V was cut by 5 bases and J by 6 bases, with 6 bases left in between. The CDR3 DNA reads TGTGCCTGGGGGTGGGATACGCAGTATTTT. Amino acid sequence: CAWGWDTQYF.

This clonotype occurred many times. The chain uses TRBV12-3 or TRBV12-4 and TRBJ2-7; 7 nucleotides align to TRBD1. The V and J ends lost 6 bases and 6 bases, in that order; junction bases with no gene match: 11. The CDR3 has 14 amino acids. CDR3: CASSFLEGALEQYF. The CDR3 DNA follows: TGTGCCAGCAGCTTCCTCGAGGGGGCCCTCGAGCAGTACTTC.

This clonotype was counted ten times or more. The chain uses TRBV9 and TRBJ2-1, with a possible D match to TRBD2 (6 bases). V was clipped by 2 bases and J by 4 bases, with 16 bases between them. The CDR3 extends over 16 amino acids. Germline lookup yields CDR1 SGDLS and CDR2 YYNGEE. The CDR3 sequence is CASSVFGAGSYNEQFF. The CDR3 bases are TGTGCCAGCAGCGTCTTCGGGGCGGGGTCATACAATGAGCAGTTCTTC.

This clonotype was counted at least ten times. The V call is TRBV12-3 or TRBV12-4, the J call TRBJ2-3; TRBD2 aligns across 7 bases. Trimming at V came to 5 bases and at J to 3 bases, leaving 2 bases not matched to a gene. This CDR3 contains 13 residues. CDR3 in DNA: TGTGCCAGCAGTGGGAGGGGAACAGATACGCAGTATTTT. This codes for CASSGRGTDTQYF.

There are many counts of this clonotype. V usage is TRBV20-1 and J usage is TRBJ2-4; no firm D call. The ends were cut back, 4 bases at V and 0 bases at J, with 10 bases in the middle. Germline-derived CDR1 and CDR2 are DFQATT and SNEGSKA (reference sequence). This CDR3 has 14 amino acids. In DNA form, the CDR3 reads TGCAGTGCTACCCCGACGGCAGCCAAAAACATTCAGTACTTC. Encoded protein: CSATPTAAKNIQYF.

The chain employs TRBV20-1 and TRBJ2-3; 13 positions agree with TRBD2. Germline lookup yields CDR1 DFQATT and CDR2 SNEGSKA (reference sequence). The V gene end was trimmed by 5 bases and the J gene end by 2 bases; junction bases not matched to a gene: 19. This CDR3 spans 20 amino acids. The CDR3 reads CSAYETGTSGTYVATDTQYF. CDR3 coding DNA: TGCAGTGCTTACGAGACCGGGACTAGCGGGACCTATGTCGCCACAGATACGCAGTATTTT.

As to this clonotype: Germline is not matched at one junction end, which may reflect a read error. The chain has TRBV6-5 and TRBJ1-3; D is uncertain. The CDR3 contains 16 residues. In germline, CDR1 is MNHEY, CDR2 SVGAGI. The CDR3 here is CASSYYGGSSGNPIYF. For the CDR3, the DNA is TGTGCCAGCAGTTACTACGGCGGATCCTCTGGAAACCCCATATATTTT.